The 7 T cell receptor beta chains below were found in one sample sequenced in a study of OX40 agonist ivuxolimab in advanced cancers. The table came from immunoSEQ multiplex PCR; TCRdb's copy has only in-frame clones and leaves some out. The sample shows under 40,000 clones, around nine tenths of them seen only once. The sample consisted of CD4+ or CD8+ T cells sorted from blood, taken in a trial of the OX40 agonist ivuxolimab. These receptors originate from an adult with an advanced solid tumor such as melanoma, head and neck, liver or kidney cancer.

This clone was detected only a few times. The rearrangement uses TRBV28 and TRBJ1-1; TRBD1 matches at 8 bases. Germline V CDR1 and CDR2: MDHEN, SYDVKM. V gave up 2 bases and J gave up 1 base; unmatched junction bases: 3. The CDR3 spans 15 residues. This chain's CDR3 is CASSLTGGGNTEAFF. The CDR3 region has the DNA TGTGCCAGCAGTTTAACAGGGGGGGGGAACACTGAAGCTTTCTTT.

The V and J genes are TRBV15 and TRBJ2-1, with 7 bases that match TRBD1. This CDR3 is 15 amino acids long. V lost 5 bases to trimming and J lost 3 bases; unmatched junction nucleotides: 7. Germline lookup yields CDR1 LNHNV and CDR2 YYDKDF (reference sequence). The CDR3 DNA reads TGTGCCACCAGCGGCCGGGACAGCTACTACAATGAGCAGTTCTTC. Its protein is CATSGRDSYYNEQFF.

The chain couples TRBV28 to TRBJ2-2; no definite D call. The CDR3 has 16 amino acids. V was pared by 4 bases and J by 5 bases, with 17 bases between. Germline V lookup: CDR1 MDHEN, CDR2 SYDVKM. CDR3 region: CASSSLRSWGTGELFF. DNA for the CDR3: TGTGCCAGCAGTTCCCTCCGATCTTGGGGAACCGGGGAGCTGTTTTTT.

V gene TRBV6-1 combines with J gene TRBJ2-3; 12 bases are a match to TRBD2. CDR3 length: 14 amino acids. With 6 bases clipped from V and 7 bases from J, the junction kept 5 bases outside the gene matches. Germline V gene sequence: CDR1 MNHNS, CDR2 SASEGT. The CDR3 region has the DNA TGTGCCAGCAGCGGACTAGCGGGGTACAATACGCAGTATTTT. The encoded protein is CASSGLAGYNTQYF.

This chain links TRBV5-1 with TRBJ2-7; tentatively, D is TRBD1 (5 bases). V lost 1 base and J 7 bases, leaving 12 bases between the germline ends. CDR3 length: 13 amino acids. Germline V CDR1 and CDR2: SGHRS, YFSETQ. Written as DNA, the CDR3 is TGCGCCAGCAGCTTGAGTGGGGCTTGGGAGCAGTACTTC. It is translated as CASSLSGAWEQYF.

The rearrangement joins TRBV11-2 to TRBJ1-4; D gene uncertain. Trimming took 2 bases from V and 4 from J, leaving 14 bases between them. CDR1 and CDR2 (germline): SGHAT, FQNNGV. The CDR3 is 16 residues long. The CDR3 is CASSLKPAKSNEKLFF. CDR3 sequence (DNA): TGTGCCAGCAGCTTAAAGCCCGCAAAGAGTAATGAAAAACTGTTTTTT.

The chain combines TRBV19 with TRBJ2-3; D is unclear. CDR1 and CDR2 from the germline V gene are LNHDA and SQIVND (reference sequence). This CDR3 is built from 12 residues. Trimming removed 5 bases at V and 3 bases at J, with 6 bases between. CDR3 DNA: TGTGCCAGTAGTCGAGAGACAGATACGCAGTATTTT. Translation gives CASSRETDTQYF. The full variable domain, rest sourced from reference TRBV19 and TRBJ2-3, is DGGITQSPKYLFRKEGQNVTLSCEQNLNHDAMYWYRQDPGQGLRLIYYSQIVNDFQKGDIAEGYSVSREKKESFPLTVTSAQKNPTAFYLCASSRETDTQYFGPGTRLTVL.